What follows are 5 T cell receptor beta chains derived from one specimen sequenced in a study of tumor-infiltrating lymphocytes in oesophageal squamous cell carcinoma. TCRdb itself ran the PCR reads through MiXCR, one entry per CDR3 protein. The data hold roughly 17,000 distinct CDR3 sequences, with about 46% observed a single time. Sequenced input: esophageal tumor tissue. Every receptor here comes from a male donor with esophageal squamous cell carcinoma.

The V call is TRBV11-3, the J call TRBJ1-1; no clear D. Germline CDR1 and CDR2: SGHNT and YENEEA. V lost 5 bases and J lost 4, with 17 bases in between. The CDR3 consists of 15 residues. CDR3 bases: TGTGCCAGCAGCCCAACCTCTACGTCCGTCACTGAAGCTTTCTTT. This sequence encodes CASSPTSTSVTEAFF.

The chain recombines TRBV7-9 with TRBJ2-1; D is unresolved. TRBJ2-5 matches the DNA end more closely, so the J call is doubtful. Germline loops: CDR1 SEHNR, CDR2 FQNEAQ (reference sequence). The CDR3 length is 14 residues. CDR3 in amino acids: CASSLDWLGETQYF. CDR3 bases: TGTGCCAGCAGCTTAGACTGGCTCGGAGAGACCCAGTACTTC.

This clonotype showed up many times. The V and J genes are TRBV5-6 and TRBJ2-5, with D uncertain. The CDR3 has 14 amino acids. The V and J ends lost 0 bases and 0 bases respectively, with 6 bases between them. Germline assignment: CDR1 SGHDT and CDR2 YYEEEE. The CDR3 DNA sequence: TGTGCCAGCAGCTTGGTAAGAGACCAAGAGACCCAGTACTTC. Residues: CASSLVRDQETQYF.

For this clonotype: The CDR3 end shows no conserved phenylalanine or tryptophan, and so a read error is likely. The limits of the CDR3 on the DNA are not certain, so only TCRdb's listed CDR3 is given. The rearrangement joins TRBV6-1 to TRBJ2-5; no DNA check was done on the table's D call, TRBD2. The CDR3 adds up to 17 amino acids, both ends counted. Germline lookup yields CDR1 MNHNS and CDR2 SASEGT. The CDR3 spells CASSELATRYYGYTFGN.

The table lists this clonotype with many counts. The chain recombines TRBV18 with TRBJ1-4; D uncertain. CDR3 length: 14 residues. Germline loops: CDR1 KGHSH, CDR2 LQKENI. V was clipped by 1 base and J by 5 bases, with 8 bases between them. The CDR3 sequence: CASSPQSPNEKLFF. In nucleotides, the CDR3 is TGTGCCAGCTCACCACAGAGTCCCAATGAAAAACTGTTTTTT.